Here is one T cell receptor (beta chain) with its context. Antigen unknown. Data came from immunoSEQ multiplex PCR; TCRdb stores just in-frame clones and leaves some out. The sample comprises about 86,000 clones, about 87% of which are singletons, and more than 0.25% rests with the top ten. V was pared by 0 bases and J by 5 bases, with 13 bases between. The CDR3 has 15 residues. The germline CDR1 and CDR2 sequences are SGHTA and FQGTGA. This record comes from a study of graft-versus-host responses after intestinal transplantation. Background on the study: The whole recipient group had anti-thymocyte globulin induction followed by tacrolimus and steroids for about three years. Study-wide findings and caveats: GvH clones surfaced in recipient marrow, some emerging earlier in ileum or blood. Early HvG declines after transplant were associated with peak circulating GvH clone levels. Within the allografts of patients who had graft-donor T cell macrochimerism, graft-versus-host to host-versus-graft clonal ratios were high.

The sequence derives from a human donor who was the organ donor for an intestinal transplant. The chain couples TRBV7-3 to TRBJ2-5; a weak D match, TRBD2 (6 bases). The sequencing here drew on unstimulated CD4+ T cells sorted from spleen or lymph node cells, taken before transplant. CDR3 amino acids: CASSLTPGDWETQYF. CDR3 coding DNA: TGTGCCAGCAGCTTAACGCCGGGGGACTGGGAGACCCAGTACTTC. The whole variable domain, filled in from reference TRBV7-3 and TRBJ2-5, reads GAGVSQTPSNKVTEKGKYVELRCDPISGHTALYWYRQSLGQGPEFLIYFQGTGAADDSGLPNDRFFAVRPEGSVSTLKIQRTERGDSAVYLCASSLTPGDWETQYFGPGTRLLVL.